Following are 4 T cell receptor beta chains from one sample sequenced in a study of T-cell memory formation after mild COVID-19. A single record per CDR3 protein comes from TCRdb applying MiXCR to the 5' RACE reads. The data hold 280,000 or so distinct CDR3 sequences, with 8% to 9% observed a single time. Material for sequencing was PBMCs or a T cell subset sorted from them (not recorded which). These receptor sequences come from a man aged 18 to 30 who had mild COVID-19 (a few samples of this study predate the infection). Cell type and time point are not known.

This clonotype was seen a handful of times. The chain couples TRBV5-1 to TRBJ1-2, with 7 positions matching TRBD1. Germline CDR1 SGHRS, CDR2 YFSETQ. V lost 0 bases to trimming and J lost 3 bases; unmatched junction nucleotides: 2. The CDR3 has 14 residues. CDR3 DNA sequence: TGCGCCAGCAGCTTGGGACAGGGATACTATGGCTACACCTTC. It codes for CASSLGQGYYGYTF.

This clonotype came up many times. The J gene is TRBJ2-7, the V gene TRBV10-3; D assignment may be TRBD1 or TRBD2 (6 bases each). This CDR3 has 12 amino acids. V lost 10 bases and J 6 bases, leaving 16 bases between the germline ends. CDR1 and CDR2 (germline): ENHRY, SYGVKD. CDR3: CATSGAGLEQYV. The CDR3 bases are TGTGCCACCTCGGGGGCAGGGCTCGAGCAGTACGTC.

A few counts support this clonotype. The chain couples TRBV20-1 to TRBJ2-4, with D perhaps matching TRBD1 (6 bases). Per germline, CDR1 DFQATT and CDR2 SNEGSKA (reference sequence). The CDR3 is made up of 13 amino acids. Trimming stripped 3 bases from V and 6 bases from J, with 12 bases between. CDR3 coding DNA: TGCAGTGCTAGGACAGGACAGTCAAACATTCAGTACTTC. It yields the protein CSARTGQSNIQYF.

This clonotype appeared many times. This chain links TRBV7-9 with TRBJ2-1; D possibly corresponds to TRBD2 (5 bases). Deletions cut 5 bases from V and 4 bases from J, with 6 bases between. The CDR3 length is 12 residues. Germline CDR1 is SEHNR and CDR2 is FQNEAQ (reference sequence). CDR3 loop: CASSGGYNEQFF. DNA for the CDR3: TGTGCCAGCAGCGGAGGATACAATGAGCAGTTCTTC.